A single sample gave rise to the 9 T cell receptor beta chains below, sequenced in a study of cytomegalovirus exposure and HLA in healthy donors. The PCR contained 60 Vbeta and 13 Jbeta primers. Data came from immunoSEQ multiplex PCR; TCRdb stores just in-frame clones and leaves some out. The profile shows about 150,000 clones, around 79% of them singletons. The sequenced sample consisted of PBMCs. These receptors were obtained from a man between 18 and 29 years old in good health and CMV-seronegative.

CDR3 in DNA: TGTGCCAGCAGGCCCGGGTGGGCGGGTCGAGAGACCCAGTACTTC. Its protein is CASRPGWAGRETQYF. V gene TRBV27 combines with J gene TRBJ2-5; TRBD2 might be the D (5 bases). The V and J ends lost 6 bases and 4 bases respectively, with 18 bases between them. Looked up from germline, CDR1 is MNHEY and CDR2 is SMNVEV (reference sequence). There are 15 residues in the CDR3.

V usage is TRBV27 and J usage is TRBJ2-6; D is perhaps TRBD1 (5 bases). CDR3 length: 15 residues. From germline, CDR1 is MNHEY and CDR2 SMNVEV (reference sequence). V lost 5 bases and J 2 bases, leaving 10 bases between the germline ends. CDR3 residues: CASSPGQPGANVLTF. CDR3 sequence (DNA): TGTGCCAGCAGTCCCGGACAACCTGGGGCCAACGTCCTGACTTTC.

This chain joins TRBV6-5 and TRBJ2-1; TRBD1 agrees at 10 bases. CDR3 length: 15 residues. The V gene's germline CDR1 is MNHEY and CDR2 SVGAGI. The J segment lost 7 bases and the V segment lost 5 bases, leaving 8 bases of the junction unmatched. The CDR3 loop is CASSLGQGRLNEQFF. In nucleotides, the CDR3 is TGTGCCAGCAGTCTGGGACAGGGGCGCCTGAATGAGCAGTTCTTC.

The genes are TRBV7-9 and TRBJ1-4, with TRBD1 identical over 7 bases. The ends lost 5 bases at V and 7 bases at J; junction bases unmatched: 7. Germline loops: CDR1 SEHNR, CDR2 FQNEAQ (reference sequence). The CDR3 length is 14 residues. Written as DNA, the CDR3 is TGTGCCAGCAGCCATACAGGGGTAACTGAAAAACTGTTTTTT. This gives the protein CASSHTGVTEKLFF.

The genes are TRBV7-9 and TRBJ1-1; D not certain. With 2 bases removed from V and 0 bases from J, the gap between germline ends came to 10 bases. The CDR3 contains 15 residues. From germline, CDR1 is SEHNR and CDR2 FQNEAQ (reference sequence). The CDR3 sequence is CASSLLVSVNTEAFF. For the CDR3, the DNA is TGTGCCAGCAGCTTATTGGTTAGTGTGAACACTGAAGCTTTCTTT.

The chain recombines TRBV2 with TRBJ2-2; D unresolved. This CDR3 has 14 residues. V gave up 5 bases and J gave up 2 bases, with 9 bases separating them. The germline V gene has CDR1 SNHLY and CDR2 FYNNEI. CDR3 DNA: TGTGCCAGCAGTCAGGATTTCAACACCGGGGAGCTGTTTTTT. This translates into CASSQDFNTGELFF. The entire variable domain, with the rest obtained from reference TRBV2 and TRBJ2-2, is as follows: EPEVTQTPSHQVTQMGQEVILRCVPISNHLYFYWYRQILGQKVEFLVSFYNNEISEKSEIFDDQFSVERPDGSNFTLKIRSTKLEDSAMYFCASSQDFNTGELFFGEGSRLTVL.

The gene calls are TRBV19 and TRBJ2-5; possible D gene TRBD1, 8 bases. V was clipped by 5 bases and J by 5 bases, with 15 bases between them. The CDR3 runs to 14 residues. The germline CDR1 and CDR2 sequences are LNHDA and SQIVND (reference sequence). This CDR3 reads CASSPDREGETQYF. CDR3 nucleotide sequence: TGTGCCAGTAGTCCGGACAGGGAGGGGGAGACCCAGTACTTC.

The rearrangement links TRBV7-9 to TRBJ2-2; 9 bases fit TRBD2. The CDR3 spans 15 residues. Germline-derived CDR1 and CDR2 are SEHNR and FQNEAQ (reference sequence). J was trimmed by 5 bases and V by 3 bases; bases with no gene match: 4. CDR3 region: CASSLAGGQTGELFF. The CDR3 DNA reads TGTGCCAGCAGCTTGGCGGGGGGGCAGACCGGGGAGCTGTTTTTT.

The chain is built from TRBV27 and TRBJ1-6; D not resolved. The CDR3 has 13 residues. CDR1 and CDR2 from the germline V gene are MNHEY and SMNVEV (reference sequence). V was cut by 7 bases and J by 7 bases, with 11 bases left in between. The CDR3: CASTFGRNSPLHF. CDR3 sequence (DNA): TGTGCCAGCACCTTTGGTCGGAATTCACCCCTCCACTTT.